The 5 T cell receptor beta chains below were found in one sample sequenced in a study of blood T cell repertoires in COVID-19. Assay used: immunoSEQ multiplex PCR; TCRdb lists only in-frame clones, some missing. The table records about 120,000 clones, roughly 84% of them present only once. The sample consisted of peripheral blood. These receptors originate from a man aged 35 to 55 with acute or convalescent COVID-19.

This sequence joins TRBV5-4 and TRBJ1-4; perhaps TRBD1 as D (6 bases). The CDR3 runs 16 residues. The germline gives CDR1 SGHNT, CDR2 YYREEE (reference sequence). Trimming shortened V by 4 bases and J by 2 bases, and 15 bases separated the two germline ends. This chain's CDR3 is CASSLQQGSTNEKLFF. Written as DNA, the CDR3 is TGTGCCAGCAGCCTCCAACAGGGCTCCACTAATGAAAAACTGTTTTTT.

The chain combines TRBV4-1 with TRBJ2-1, with 9 bases lining up with TRBD2. CDR1 is MGHRA and CDR2 is YSYEKL in the germline V gene. The V segment lost 0 bases and the J segment 0 bases; nucleotides outside the gene matches: 12. The CDR3 loop spans 20 amino acids. CDR3 sequence reads: CASSQEPRLAATSSYNEQFF. CDR3 DNA sequence: TGCGCCAGCAGCCAAGAACCGAGACTAGCGGCTACCAGCTCCTACAATGAGCAGTTCTTC.

This chain connects TRBV15 to TRBJ2-3; tentative D call: TRBD2 (6 bases). This CDR3 contains 16 residues. CDR1 and CDR2 (germline): LNHNV, YYDKDF (reference sequence). V was clipped by 3 bases and J by 2 bases, with 15 bases between them. The CDR3 spells CATSRTGRGYTDTQYF. DNA of the CDR3: TGTGCCACCAGCAGGACCGGGCGGGGATACACAGATACGCAGTATTTT.

CDR3 residues: CASSLGRQGAGEQYF. The CDR3 DNA reads as TGTGCCAGCAGCTTGGGGAGACAGGGGGCGGGCGAGCAGTACTTC. V gene TRBV11-2 combines with J gene TRBJ2-7; 10 bases are shared with TRBD1. V shed 3 bases, J shed 6 bases, and the junction held 8 bases outside the gene matches. Germline CDR1 is SGHAT and CDR2 is FQNNGV. This CDR3 spans 15 amino acids.

The J gene is TRBJ2-2, the V gene TRBV2; 9 bases match TRBD1. V dropped 11 bases and J dropped 4; count of bases not matched to a gene: 8. The CDR3 is made up of 14 amino acids. The germline gives CDR1 SNHLY, CDR2 FYNNEI. In nucleotides, the CDR3 is TGTGCCGAAGGACAGGGGCTGGGCACCGGGGAGCTGTTTTTT. As protein: CAEGQGLGTGELFF.